The rows below give T cell receptor beta chains drawn from one sample of a study of graft-versus-host responses after intestinal transplantation. Method: immunoSEQ multiplex PCR; TCRdb's copy keeps in-frame clones and lacks some. The data show 10,000 to 15,000 clones, approximately 84% seen once. Sequences were derived from PBMCs, sampled around 300 days after intestinal transplant. These receptors came from a human patient who received an intestinal transplant, so some T cells may come from the graft donor. Each CDR3 is given with its conserved first and last residue. D genes are given only for firm matches. Clone size is not always given. Where it is, it says once, few, many or a class for expanded clones.

d_call	j_call	v_call	clone_size	cdr3_length	cdr3_nt	cdr3_aa
TRBD1	TRBJ2-5	TRBV18	once	15	TGTGCCAGCTCACTACTGGACAGGGCCCAAGAGACCCAGTACTTC	CASSLLDRAQETQYF
-	TRBJ2-3	TRBV29-1	-	14	TGCAGCTTCCTTCAGGGCTTGGGCACAGATACGCAGTATTTT	CSFLQGLGTDTQYF
-	TRBJ1-2	TRBV28	-	9	TGTGATAAAGGCTATGGCTACACCTTC	CDKGYGYTF
-	TRBJ1-2	TRBV2	few	14	TGTGCCAGCAGTGTAGGGTCAGAAAACTATGGCTACACCTTC	CASSVGSENYGYTF
TRBD1	TRBJ1-2	TRBV10-2	-	15	TGCGCCAGCAGAACTACGCGACAGGGGCTCTATGGCTACACCTTC	CASRTTRQGLYGYTF
-	TRBJ1-1	TRBV18	-	17	TGTGCCAGCTCACCACTTCCCGGGACAAATCTGAACACTGAAGCTTTCTTT	CASSPLPGTNLNTEAFF
TRBD1	TRBJ2-1	TRBV28	-	15	TGTGCCAGCAGTTTCGCCGGGACAGGGAACAATGAGCAGTTCTTC	CASSFAGTGNNEQFF
TRBD2	TRBJ2-7	TRBV6-6	once	14	TGTGCCAGCAGTTACGGACTAGCAGGGTACGAGCAGTACTTC	CASSYGLAGYEQYF
-	TRBJ2-7	TRBV13	-	12	TGTGCCAGCAGCTTAGGTCCGGCCGAGCAGTACTTC	CASSLGPAEQYF
-	TRBJ1-1	TRBV5-5	-	14	TGTGCCAGCAGCTTGAGGGTTTTGAACACTGAAGCTTTCTTT	CASSLRVLNTEAFF
TRBD1	TRBJ2-7	TRBV7-9	-	16	TGTGCCAGCAGCGACCGGGACAGGGGAAAGTCCTACGAGCAGTACTTC	CASSDRDRGKSYEQYF
TRBD2	TRBJ2-1	TRBV11-2	-	15	TGTGCCAGCAGCTTAGGGGCTAGCGGGAGCAATGAGCAGTTCTTC	CASSLGASGSNEQFF
TRBD2	TRBJ2-7	TRBV18	-	14	TGTGCCAGCTCACAAGCTAGCGGGAGTTACGAGCAGTACTTC	CASSQASGSYEQYF
-	TRBJ1-1	TRBV4-3	-	15	TGCGCCAGCAGCCAAGATCCCGGGAGGGAGACTGAAGCTTTCTTT	CASSQDPGRETEAFF
TRBD1	TRBJ1-4	TRBV5-1	-	15	TGCGCCAGCAGCTCCCCGGGACAGGGAAATGAAAAACTGTTTTTT	CASSSPGQGNEKLFF
TRBD2	TRBJ2-5	TRBV4-2	-	14	TGTGCCAGCAGCCTAGACAGCGGGAGAGAGACCCAGTACTTC	CASSLDSGRETQYF
-	TRBJ2-7	TRBV4-3	-	14	TGCGCCAGCAGCCAAGATGTTGGGGGGTACGAGCAGTACTTC	CASSQDVGGYEQYF
-	TRBJ1-3	TRBV28	-	18	TGTGCCAGCAGTTTGCAAGGGGGGCCCTTTTCTCTGGGAAACACCATATATTTT	CASSLQGGPFSLGNTIYF
-	TRBJ2-3	TRBV5-4	-	16	TGTGCCAGCAGCTTGGACCCTTACGGGAGCACAGATACGCAGTATTTT	CASSLDPYGSTDTQYF
-	TRBJ2-7	TRBV7-4	-	15	TGTGCCAGCAGCTTACAGGAACTAGAGTTCTACGAGCAGTACTTC	CASSLQELEFYEQYF
TRBD2	TRBJ2-1	TRBV6-5	once	15	TGTGCCAGCAGGTTTAGCGGGAGTAATTACAATGAGCAGTTCTTC	CASRFSGSNYNEQFF
-	TRBJ2-7	TRBV15	-	13	TGTGCCACCAGCAGTGGCCCCTACTACGAGCAGTACTTC	CATSSGPYYEQYF
-	TRBJ2-1	TRBV15	-	18	TGTGCCACCAGCACTGCTAAAAGGGACGACCTCACCTACAATGAGCAGTTCTTC	CATSTAKRDDLTYNEQFF
-	TRBJ2-7	TRBV20-1	-	10	TGCAGTGCGGTAGCCTACGAGCAGTACTTC	CSAVAYEQYF
-	TRBJ1-2	TRBV7-9	-	15	TGTGCCAGCAGCCCCTACGGGGGGCTAAACTATGGCTACACCTTC	CASSPYGGLNYGYTF
TRBD2	TRBJ2-7	TRBV15	-	17	TGTGCCACCAGCAGACCTAGTGGACTAGCGGGATCCTACGAGCAGTACTTC	CATSRPSGLAGSYEQYF
-	TRBJ1-3	TRBV7-2	-	14	TGTGCCAGCAGCTTGGGGACAACTGGAAACACCATATATTTT	CASSLGTTGNTIYF
TRBD1	TRBJ1-5	TRBV28	few	17	TGTGCCAGCAGTTACCCGGGACAGGGAATAAGCAATCAGCCCCAGCATTTT	CASSYPGQGISNQPQHF
-	TRBJ2-1	TRBV7-3	-	15	TGTGCCAGCTCCCCGGGCTTGAGCTCCTACAATGAGCAGTTCTTC	CASSPGLSSYNEQFF
-	TRBJ2-1	TRBV5-1	-	16	TGCGCCAGCAGCATTCAGGGACGAATCACCTACAATGAGCAGTTCTTC	CASSIQGRITYNEQFF
TRBD1	TRBJ2-3	TRBV7-2	-	16	TGTGCCAGCAGCTTAGGGACAGGGGTAAACGCGGTTACGCAGTATTTT	CASSLGTGVNAVTQYF
-	TRBJ2-1	TRBV6-5	-	13	TGTGCCAGCAGTTACTCCTCCTACAATGAGCAGTTCTTC	CASSYSSYNEQFF
-	TRBJ2-3	TRBV7-9	once	14	TGTGCCAGCAGCTTACCTACAAGCACAGATACGCAGTATTTT	CASSLPTSTDTQYF
-	TRBJ2-6	TRBV19	-	15	TGTGCCAGTAGTATAGCAGGGGCTGGGGCCAACGTCCTGACTTTC	CASSIAGAGANVLTF
-	TRBJ2-1	TRBV9	-	15	TGTGCCAGCAGCCTAGGGGGGGCGCAGTACAATGAGCAGTTCTTC	CASSLGGAQYNEQFF
-	TRBJ2-1	TRBV6-1	-	16	TGTGCCAGCAGTGAAGCGCGGCGCCCCTCCTACAATGAGCAGTTCTTC	CASSEARRPSYNEQFF
TRBD1	TRBJ1-2	TRBV7-9	-	15	TGTGCCAGCAGCCAAGACAGGGTCTGGGATCATGGCTACACCTTC	CASSQDRVWDHGYTF
-	TRBJ2-7	TRBV4-2	few	15	TGTGCCAGCAGCCAAGGGACCGAGCAACCTTACGGGCAGTACTTC	CASSQGTEQPYGQYF
TRBD1	TRBJ2-5	TRBV2	-	15	TGTGCCAGCAGCGGACAGGGGTTGTACCAAGAGACCCAGTACTTC	CASSGQGLYQETQYF
TRBD1	TRBJ1-5	TRBV27	-	14	TGTGCCAGCAGCAGGACAGGACCCAATCAGCCCCAGCATTTT	CASSRTGPNQPQHF
-	TRBJ1-1	TRBV11-3	medium-sized	13	TGTGCCAGCAGCTTAGGGGGGGACACTGAAGCTTTCTTT	CASSLGGDTEAFF
-	TRBJ2-1	TRBV19	-	13	TGTGCCAGTAGTATAGGACAGAACAATGAGCAGTTCTTC	CASSIGQNNEQFF
-	TRBJ1-1	TRBV29-1	-	13	TGCAGCGTTGAGGAGGGGATGGAAACTGAAGCTTTCTTT	CSVEEGMETEAFF
-	TRBJ2-5	TRBV2	-	13	TGTGCCAGCAGCGGACCACTAAAGGAGACCCAGTACTTC	CASSGPLKETQYF
-	TRBJ2-5	TRBV5-6	-	14	TGTGCCAGCAGCTTGGGGCTCGTCCAAGAGACCCAGTACTTC	CASSLGLVQETQYF
-	TRBJ2-7	TRBV30	-	14	TGTGCCTGGAGTCCGACCAAGGCAGTCGACGAGCAGTACTTC	CAWSPTKAVDEQYF
TRBD1	TRBJ2-7	TRBV6-6	-	14	TGTGCCAGCAGTTACTCTGGGACAGCCTACGAGCAGTACTTC	CASSYSGTAYEQYF